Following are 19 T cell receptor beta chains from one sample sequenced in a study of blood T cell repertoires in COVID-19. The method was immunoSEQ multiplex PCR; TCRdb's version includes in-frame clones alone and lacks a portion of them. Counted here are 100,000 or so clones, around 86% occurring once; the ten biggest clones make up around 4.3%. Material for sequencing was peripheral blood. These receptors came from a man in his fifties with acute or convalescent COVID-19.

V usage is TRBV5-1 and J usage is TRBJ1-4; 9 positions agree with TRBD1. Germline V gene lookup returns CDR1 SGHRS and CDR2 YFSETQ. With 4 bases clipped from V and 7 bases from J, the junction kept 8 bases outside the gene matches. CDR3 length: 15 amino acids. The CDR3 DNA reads TGCGCCAGCAGCGGACAGGGGACAGGCGGTGAAAAACTGTTTTTT. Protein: CASSGQGTGGEKLFF.

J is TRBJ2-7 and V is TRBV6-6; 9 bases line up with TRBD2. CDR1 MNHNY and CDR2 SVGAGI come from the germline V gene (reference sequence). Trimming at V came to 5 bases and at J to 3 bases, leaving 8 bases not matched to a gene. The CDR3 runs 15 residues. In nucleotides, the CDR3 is TGTGCCAGCAGTCCAACCGGGACTAGCATCTACGAGCAGTACTTC. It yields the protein CASSPTGTSIYEQYF.

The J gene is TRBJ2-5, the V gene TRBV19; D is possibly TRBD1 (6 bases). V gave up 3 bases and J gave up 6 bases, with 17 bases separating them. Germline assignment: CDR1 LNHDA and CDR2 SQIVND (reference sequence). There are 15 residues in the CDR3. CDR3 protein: CASSIARQVGKTQYF. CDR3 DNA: TGTGCCAGTAGTATTGCGCGACAGGTCGGCAAGACCCAGTACTTC.

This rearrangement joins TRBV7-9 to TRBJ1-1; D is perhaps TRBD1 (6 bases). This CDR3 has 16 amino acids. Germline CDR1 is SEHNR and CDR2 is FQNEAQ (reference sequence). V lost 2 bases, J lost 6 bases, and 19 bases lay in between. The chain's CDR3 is CASSLTSGATGPEAFF. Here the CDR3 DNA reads TGTGCCAGCAGCTTAACCTCAGGGGCCACGGGACCTGAAGCTTTCTTT.

The CDR3 nucleotides read TGTGCCAGCAGTCCCCCGACAGGGAACTATGGCTACACCTTC. Residues: CASSPPTGNYGYTF. J is TRBJ1-2 and V is TRBV6-6; 7 nucleotides match TRBD1. From germline, CDR1 is MNHNY and CDR2 SVGAGI (reference sequence). The CDR3 has 14 residues. Unmatched junction bases numbered 5, after V lost 5 bases and J lost 2 bases.

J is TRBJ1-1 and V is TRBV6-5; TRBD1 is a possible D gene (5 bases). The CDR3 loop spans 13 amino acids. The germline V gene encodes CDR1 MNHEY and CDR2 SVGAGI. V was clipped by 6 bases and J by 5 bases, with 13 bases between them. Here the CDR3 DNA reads TGTGCCAGCAGCCTCAGGCGGGGGACTGAAGCTTTCTTT. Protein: CASSLRRGTEAFF.

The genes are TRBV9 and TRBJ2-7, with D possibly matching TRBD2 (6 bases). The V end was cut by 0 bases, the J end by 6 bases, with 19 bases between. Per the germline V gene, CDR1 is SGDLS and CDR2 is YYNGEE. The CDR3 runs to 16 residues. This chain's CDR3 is CASSVGLEGIGSEQYF. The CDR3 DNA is TGTGCCAGCAGCGTAGGATTGGAGGGAATTGGCTCCGAGCAGTACTTC.

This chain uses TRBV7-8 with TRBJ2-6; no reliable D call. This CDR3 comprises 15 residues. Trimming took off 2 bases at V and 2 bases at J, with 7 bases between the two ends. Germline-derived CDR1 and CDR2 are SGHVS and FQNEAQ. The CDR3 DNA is TGTGCCAGCAGCTTAACGTCTACTGGGGCCAACGTCCTGACTTTC. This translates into CASSLTSTGANVLTF.

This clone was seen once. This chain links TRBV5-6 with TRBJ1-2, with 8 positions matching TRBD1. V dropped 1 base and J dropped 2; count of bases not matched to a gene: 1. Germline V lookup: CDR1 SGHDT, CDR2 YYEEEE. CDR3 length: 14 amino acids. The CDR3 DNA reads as TGTGCCAGCAGCTTGCCAGGGGGCAACTATGGCTACACCTTC. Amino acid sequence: CASSLPGGNYGYTF.

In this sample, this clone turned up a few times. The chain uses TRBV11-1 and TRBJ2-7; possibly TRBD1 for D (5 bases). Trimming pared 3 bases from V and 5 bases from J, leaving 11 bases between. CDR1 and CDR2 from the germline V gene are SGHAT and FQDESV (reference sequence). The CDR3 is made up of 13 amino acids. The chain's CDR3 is CASSFRDSHEQYF. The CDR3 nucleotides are TGTGCCAGCAGCTTCCGAGACAGCCACGAGCAGTACTTC.

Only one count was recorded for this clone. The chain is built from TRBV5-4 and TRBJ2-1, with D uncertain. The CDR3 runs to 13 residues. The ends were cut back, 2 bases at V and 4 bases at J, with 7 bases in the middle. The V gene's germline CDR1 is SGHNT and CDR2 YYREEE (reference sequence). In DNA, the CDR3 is TGTGCCAGCAGCTTCCAGACTTACAATGAGCAGTTCTTC. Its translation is CASSFQTYNEQFF.

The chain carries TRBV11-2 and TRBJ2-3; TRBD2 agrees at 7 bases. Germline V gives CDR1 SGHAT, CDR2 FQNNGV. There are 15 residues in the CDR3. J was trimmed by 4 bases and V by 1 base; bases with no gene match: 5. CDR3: CASSLGTSESDTQYF. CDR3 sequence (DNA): TGTGCCAGCAGCTTAGGTACTAGCGAATCAGATACGCAGTATTTT.

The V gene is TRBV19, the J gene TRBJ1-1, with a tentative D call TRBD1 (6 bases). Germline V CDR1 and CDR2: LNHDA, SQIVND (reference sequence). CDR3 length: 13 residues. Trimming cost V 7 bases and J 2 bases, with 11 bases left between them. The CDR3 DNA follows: TGTGCCAGTATATCGACAGGAAACACTGAAGCTTTCTTT. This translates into CASISTGNTEAFF.

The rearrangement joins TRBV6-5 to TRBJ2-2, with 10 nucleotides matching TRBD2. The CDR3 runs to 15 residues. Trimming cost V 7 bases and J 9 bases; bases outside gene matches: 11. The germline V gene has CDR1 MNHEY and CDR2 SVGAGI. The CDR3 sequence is CASTKGLAELRELFF. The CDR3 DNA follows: TGTGCCAGCACCAAAGGACTAGCGGAGTTAAGGGAGCTGTTTTTT.

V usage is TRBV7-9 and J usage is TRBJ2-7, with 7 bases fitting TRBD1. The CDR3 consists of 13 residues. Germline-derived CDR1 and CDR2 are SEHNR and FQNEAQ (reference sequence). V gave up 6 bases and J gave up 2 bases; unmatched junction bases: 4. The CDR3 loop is CASSAGTAYEQYF. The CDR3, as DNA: TGTGCCAGCAGTGCCGGGACAGCCTACGAGCAGTACTTC.

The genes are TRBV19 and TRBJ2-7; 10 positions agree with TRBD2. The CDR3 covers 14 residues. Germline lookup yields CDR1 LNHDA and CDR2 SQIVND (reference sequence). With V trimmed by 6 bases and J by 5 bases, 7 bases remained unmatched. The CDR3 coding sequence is TGTGCCAGTAGGAAGCGGGAGGGCCTTGACGAGCAGTACTTC. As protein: CASRKREGLDEQYF.

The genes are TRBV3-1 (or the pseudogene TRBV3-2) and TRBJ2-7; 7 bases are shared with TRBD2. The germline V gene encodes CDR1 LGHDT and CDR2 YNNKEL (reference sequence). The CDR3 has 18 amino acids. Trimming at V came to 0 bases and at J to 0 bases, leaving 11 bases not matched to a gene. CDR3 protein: CASSQEREYGPSSYEQYF. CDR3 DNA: TGTGCCAGCAGCCAAGAGCGGGAGTATGGACCCAGCTCCTACGAGCAGTACTTC.

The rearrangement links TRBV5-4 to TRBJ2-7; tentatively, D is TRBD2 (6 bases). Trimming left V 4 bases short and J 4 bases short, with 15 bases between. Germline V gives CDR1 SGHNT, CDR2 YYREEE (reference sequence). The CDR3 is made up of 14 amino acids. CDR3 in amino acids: CASSRDWGLYEQYF. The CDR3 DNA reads TGTGCCAGCAGCAGGGACTGGGGCTTGTACGAGCAGTACTTC.

The CDR3, as DNA: TGTGCCAGCAGCTTCGTCGGGCGTAGCGGGGGTTGGGAGACCCAGTACTTC. Encoded protein: CASSFVGRSGGWETQYF. The chain recombines TRBV11-2 with TRBJ2-5; 9 bases align to TRBD2. This CDR3 has 17 amino acids. Germline CDR1 reads SGHAT; CDR2 reads FQNNGV. Germline trimming cut 3 bases from V and 5 bases from J; bases unmatched to any gene: 13.